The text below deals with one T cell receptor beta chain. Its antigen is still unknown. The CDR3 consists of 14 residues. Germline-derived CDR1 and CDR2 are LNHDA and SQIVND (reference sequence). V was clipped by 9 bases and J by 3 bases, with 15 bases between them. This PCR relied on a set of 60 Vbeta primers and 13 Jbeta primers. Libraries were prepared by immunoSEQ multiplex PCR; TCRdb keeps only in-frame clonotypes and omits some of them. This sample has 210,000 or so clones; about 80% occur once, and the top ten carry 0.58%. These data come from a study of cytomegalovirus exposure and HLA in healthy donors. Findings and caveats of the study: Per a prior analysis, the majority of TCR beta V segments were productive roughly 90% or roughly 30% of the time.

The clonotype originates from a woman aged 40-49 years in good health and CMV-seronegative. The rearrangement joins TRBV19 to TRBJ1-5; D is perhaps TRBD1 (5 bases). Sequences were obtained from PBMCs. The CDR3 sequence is CASRWGGNNQPQHF. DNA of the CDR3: TGTGCCAGCCGTTGGGGGGGTAACAATCAGCCCCAGCATTTT.